The 12 T cell receptor beta chains presented below share a single source sample, sequenced in a study of regulatory T cells in long-lasting Graves disease. Both iRepertoire HTBI primers and Arm-PCR of CDR3 regions were used to build the TCR beta libraries. TCRdb passed the multiplex PCR reads through MiXCR, listing each CDR3 protein once. Of under 400,000 distinct CDR3 sequences listed, approximately 15% are singletons. Time point denoted: newly diagnosed GD, antithyroid drugs for less than 3 months. Construction of the TCR library relied on RNA isolated from PBMCs. These data were also reused for a study on T cells in Graves' hyperthyroidism and ophthalmopathy.

Sequencing used peripheral blood mononuclear cells (PBMCs), obtained at new diagnosis, from a patient treated with antithyroid drugs. The receptors come from a man aged 40-50 years with Graves disease.

This clonotype was seen repeatedly, ten times or more. This chain joins TRBV5-1 and TRBJ2-3; tentative D call: TRBD1 (6 bases). The germline V gene has CDR1 SGHRS and CDR2 YFSETQ. CDR3 size: 17 residues. V lost 0 bases to trimming and J lost 0 bases, with 14 bases between them. The CDR3 region is CASSLVRGGESTDTQYF. The CDR3 DNA is TGCGCCAGCAGCTTGGTTCGAGGGGGTGAGAGCACAGATACGCAGTATTTT.

This clonotype was seen ten or more times. The chain recombines TRBV24-1 with TRBJ2-5; D call uncertain. V was trimmed by 4 bases and J by 1 base, leaving 6 bases between them. The CDR3 consists of 13 residues. From germline, CDR1 is KGHDR and CDR2 SFDVKD. This CDR3 is CATSDGPQETQYF. CDR3 nucleotide sequence: TGTGCCACCAGTGACGGACCCCAAGAGACCCAGTACTTC.

This sequence joins TRBV19 and TRBJ2-5; D is unclear. Germline-derived CDR1 and CDR2 are LNHDA and SQIVND (reference sequence). The CDR3 loop spans 14 amino acids. The V end was cut by 5 bases, the J end by 5 bases, with 15 bases between. In DNA form, the CDR3 reads TGTGCCAGTAGTTTAAGGACCGACGGGGAGACCCAGTACTTC. Protein: CASSLRTDGETQYF.

This clonotype was observed a handful of times. V gene TRBV28 combines with J gene TRBJ1-1; 7 bases fit TRBD1. Germline CDR1 reads MDHEN; CDR2 reads SYDVKM. Trimming cost V 2 bases and J 5 bases; bases outside gene matches: 11. The CDR3 spans 16 residues. For the CDR3, the DNA is TGTGCCAGCAGTTTAGGCGGAGGGGGCGGTCGTACTGAAGCTTTCTTT. Its protein product is CASSLGGGGGRTEAFF.

The rearrangement uses TRBV7-9 and TRBJ2-2; 7 bases agree with TRBD1. The J segment lost 6 bases and the V segment lost 4 bases, leaving 5 bases of the junction unmatched. The V gene's germline CDR1 is SEHNR and CDR2 FQNEAQ (reference sequence). There are 14 residues in the CDR3. The chain's CDR3 is CASSYLRGPGELFF. The CDR3, as DNA: TGTGCCAGCAGCTACCTGAGGGGGCCCGGGGAGCTGTTTTTT.

This chain links TRBV5-1 with TRBJ1-5; weak D call: TRBD1 (5 bases). V was trimmed by 0 bases and J by 5 bases, leaving 9 bases between them. The V gene's germline CDR1 is SGHRS and CDR2 YFSETQ. This CDR3 contains 14 residues. DNA of the CDR3: TGCGCCAGCAGCTTGGGGGACGGGGATCAGCCCCAGCATTTT. Amino acid sequence: CASSLGDGDQPQHF.

The sample holds many counts of this clonotype. The chain joins TRBV7-2 to TRBJ2-7; 9 bases line up with TRBD1. This CDR3 is built from 17 residues. Unmatched junction bases numbered 15, after V lost 3 bases and J lost 6 bases. Germline lookup yields CDR1 SGHTA and CDR2 FQGNSA. The CDR3 is CASSFIGAWGQGGEQYF. The CDR3 coding sequence is TGTGCCAGCAGCTTCATAGGCGCGTGGGGACAGGGAGGCGAGCAGTACTTC. Full variable domain (missing parts from reference TRBV7-2 and TRBJ2-7): GAGVSQSPSNKVTEKGKDVELRCDPISGHTALYWYRQSLGQGLEFLIYFQGNSAPDKSGLPSDRFSAERTGGSVSTLTIQRTQQEDSAVYLCASSFIGAWGQGGEQYFGPGTRLTVT.

The rearrangement joins TRBV12-3 or TRBV12-4 to TRBJ2-6, with TRBD2 matching over 12 bases. The CDR3 has 20 amino acids. Trimming removed 6 bases from V and 0 bases from J; junction bases left unmatched: 12. CDR3 residues: CASRGRARLAGVSGANVLTF. CDR3 in DNA: TGTGCCAGCAGGGGGAGGGCCCGACTAGCGGGGGTCTCTGGGGCCAACGTCCTGACTTTC.

This clonotype was counted only a few times. A read error may account for a junction end that differs from germline. The gene calls are TRBV12-3 or TRBV12-4 and TRBJ2-3, with a weak D call TRBD1 (5 bases). CDR3 length: 14 residues. CDR3 sequence: CVSSFQGAEDTQYF. Here the CDR3 DNA reads TGTGTCAGCAGTTTCCAAGGGGCTGAAGATACGCAGTATTTT.

The sample holds many counts of this clonotype. CDR3 in amino acids: CAWSVPGAEDTQYF. As DNA, the CDR3 is TGTGCCTGGAGTGTACCAGGGGCTGAGGATACGCAGTATTTT. The rearrangement uses TRBV30 and TRBJ2-3; possibly TRBD1 for D (6 bases). Trimming removed 0 bases from V and 6 bases from J, with 13 bases in between. The CDR3 loop spans 14 amino acids. In germline, CDR1 is GTSNPN, CDR2 SVGIG (reference sequence).

The table lists this clonotype with many counts. This sequence joins TRBV20-1 and TRBJ2-2, with 12 bases that match TRBD2. This CDR3 contains 16 residues. V trimming: 2 bases; J trimming: 4 bases; junction bases outside the gene matches: 5. The germline V gene encodes CDR1 DFQATT and CDR2 SNEGSKA (reference sequence). The CDR3 protein is CSARRTSGVLTGELFF. The CDR3 DNA follows: TGCAGTGCTAGACGGACTAGCGGGGTCCTCACCGGGGAGCTGTTTTTT.

This clonotype was observed at least ten times. J is TRBJ2-5 and V is TRBV28, with D perhaps given as TRBD1 or TRBD2 (5 bases each). Per germline, CDR1 MDHEN and CDR2 SYDVKM. V was shortened by 6 bases and J by 4 bases, with 18 bases between the two germline ends. There are 15 residues in the CDR3. CDR3 in DNA: TGTGCCAGCAGCCTCGGGACCTCTAGAGGAGAGACCCAGTACTTC. Its translation is CASSLGTSRGETQYF.